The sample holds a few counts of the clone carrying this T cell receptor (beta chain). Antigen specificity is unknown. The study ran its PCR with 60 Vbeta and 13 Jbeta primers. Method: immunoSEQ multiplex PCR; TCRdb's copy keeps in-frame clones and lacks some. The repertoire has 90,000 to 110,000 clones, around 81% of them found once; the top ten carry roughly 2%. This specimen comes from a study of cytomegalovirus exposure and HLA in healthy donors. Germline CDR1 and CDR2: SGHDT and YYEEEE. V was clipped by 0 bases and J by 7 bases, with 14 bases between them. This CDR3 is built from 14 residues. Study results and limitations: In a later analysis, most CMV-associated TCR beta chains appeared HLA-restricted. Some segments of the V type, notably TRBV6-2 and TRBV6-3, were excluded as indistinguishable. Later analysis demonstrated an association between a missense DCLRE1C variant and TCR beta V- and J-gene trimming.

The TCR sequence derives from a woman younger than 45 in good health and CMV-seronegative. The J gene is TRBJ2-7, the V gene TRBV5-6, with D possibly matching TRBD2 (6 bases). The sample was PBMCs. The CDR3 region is CASSLGGLKLEQYF. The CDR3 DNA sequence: TGTGCCAGCAGCTTGGGGGGACTTAAGCTAGAGCAGTACTTC.